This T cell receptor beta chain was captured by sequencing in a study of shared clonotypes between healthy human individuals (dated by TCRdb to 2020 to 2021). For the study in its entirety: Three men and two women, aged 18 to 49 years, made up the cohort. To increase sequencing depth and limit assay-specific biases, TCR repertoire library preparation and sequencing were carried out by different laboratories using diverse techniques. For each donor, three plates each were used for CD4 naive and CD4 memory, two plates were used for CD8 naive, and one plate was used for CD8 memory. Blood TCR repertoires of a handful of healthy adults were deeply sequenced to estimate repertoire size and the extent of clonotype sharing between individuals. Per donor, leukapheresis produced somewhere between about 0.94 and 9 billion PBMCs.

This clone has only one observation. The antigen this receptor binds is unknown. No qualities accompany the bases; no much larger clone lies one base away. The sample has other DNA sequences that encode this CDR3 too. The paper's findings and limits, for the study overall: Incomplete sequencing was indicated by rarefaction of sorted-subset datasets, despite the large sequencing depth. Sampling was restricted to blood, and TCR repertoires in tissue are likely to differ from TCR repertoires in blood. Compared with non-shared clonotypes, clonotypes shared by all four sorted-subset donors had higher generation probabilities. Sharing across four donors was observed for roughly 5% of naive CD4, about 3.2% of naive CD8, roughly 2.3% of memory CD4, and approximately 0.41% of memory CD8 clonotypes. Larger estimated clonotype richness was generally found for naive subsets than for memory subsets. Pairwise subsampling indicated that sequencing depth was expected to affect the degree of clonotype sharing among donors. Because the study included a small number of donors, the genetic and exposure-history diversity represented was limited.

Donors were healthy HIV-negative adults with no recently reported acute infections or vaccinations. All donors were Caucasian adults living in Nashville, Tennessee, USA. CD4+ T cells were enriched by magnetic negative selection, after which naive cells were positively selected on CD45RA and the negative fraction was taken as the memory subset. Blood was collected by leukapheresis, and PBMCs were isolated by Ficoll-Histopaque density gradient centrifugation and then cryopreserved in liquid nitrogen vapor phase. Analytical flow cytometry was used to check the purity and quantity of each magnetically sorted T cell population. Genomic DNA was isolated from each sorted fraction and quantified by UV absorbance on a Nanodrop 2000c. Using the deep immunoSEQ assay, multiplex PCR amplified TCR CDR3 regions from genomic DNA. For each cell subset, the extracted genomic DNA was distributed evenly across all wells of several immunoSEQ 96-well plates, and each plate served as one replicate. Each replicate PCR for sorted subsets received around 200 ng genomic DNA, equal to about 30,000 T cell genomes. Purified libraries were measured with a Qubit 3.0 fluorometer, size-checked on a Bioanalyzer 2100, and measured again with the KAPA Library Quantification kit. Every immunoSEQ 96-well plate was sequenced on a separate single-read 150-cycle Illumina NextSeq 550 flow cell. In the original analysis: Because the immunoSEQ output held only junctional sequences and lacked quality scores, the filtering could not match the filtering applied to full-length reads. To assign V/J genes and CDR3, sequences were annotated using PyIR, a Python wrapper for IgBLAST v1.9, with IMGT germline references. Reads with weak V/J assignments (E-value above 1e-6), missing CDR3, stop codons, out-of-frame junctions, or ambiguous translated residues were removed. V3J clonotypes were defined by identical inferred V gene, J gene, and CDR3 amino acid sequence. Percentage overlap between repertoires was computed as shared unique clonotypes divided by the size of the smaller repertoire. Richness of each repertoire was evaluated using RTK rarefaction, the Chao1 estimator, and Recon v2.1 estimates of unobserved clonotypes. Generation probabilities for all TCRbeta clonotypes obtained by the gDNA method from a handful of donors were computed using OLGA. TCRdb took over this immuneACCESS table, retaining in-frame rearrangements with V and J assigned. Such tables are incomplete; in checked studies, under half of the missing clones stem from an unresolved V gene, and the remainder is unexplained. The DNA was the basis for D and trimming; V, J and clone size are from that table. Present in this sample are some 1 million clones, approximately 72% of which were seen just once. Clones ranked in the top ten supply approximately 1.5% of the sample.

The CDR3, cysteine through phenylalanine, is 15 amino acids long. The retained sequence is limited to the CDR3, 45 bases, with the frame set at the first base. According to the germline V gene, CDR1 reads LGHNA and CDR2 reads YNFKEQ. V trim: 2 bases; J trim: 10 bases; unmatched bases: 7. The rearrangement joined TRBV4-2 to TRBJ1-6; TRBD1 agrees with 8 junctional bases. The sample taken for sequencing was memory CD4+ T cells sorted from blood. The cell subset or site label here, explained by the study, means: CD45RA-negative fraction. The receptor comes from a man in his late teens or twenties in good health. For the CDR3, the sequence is CASSQTDRGGSPLHF. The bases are TGTGCCAGCAGCCAAACTGACAGGGGAGGATCACCCCTCCACTTT.